One and the same sample provided the 7 T cell receptor beta chains below, sequenced in a study of CD8 T cells in ankylosing spondylitis. TCRdb independently ran MiXCR on the 5' RACE reads; one entry per CDR3 protein. The table has approximately 110,000 distinct CDR3 sequences, around 24% seen once. Sequencing used synovial fluid, either unsorted or a sorted T cell fraction (not recorded which). These receptors were obtained from a male donor with ankylosing spondylitis.

The DNA of the CDR3 is TGTGCCACCCAAGTATTCGGGGGGGGACAGATCAATCAGCCCCAGCATTTT. Its translation: CATQVFGGGQINQPQHF. This chain connects TRBV19 to TRBJ1-5; 7 bases are a match to TRBD1. With V trimmed by 10 bases and J by 3 bases, 18 bases remained unmatched. The CDR3 has 17 amino acids. Germline V gives CDR1 LNHDA, CDR2 SQIVND (reference sequence).

In DNA form, the CDR3 reads TGCAGTGCTAGAAGAGATTCACCCCTCCACTTT. Protein sequence: CSARRDSPLHF. This chain links TRBV20-1 with TRBJ1-6; D is undetermined. The V gene lost 2 bases and the J gene lost 8 bases, with 4 bases spanning the gap. Per the germline V gene, CDR1 is DFQATT and CDR2 is SNEGSKA (reference sequence). This CDR3 is 11 amino acids long.

The V call is TRBV12-3 or TRBV12-4, the J call TRBJ2-5; 7 nucleotides line up with TRBD2. V lost 5 bases, J lost 0 bases, and 12 bases stayed unmatched. The CDR3 has 17 residues. The CDR3 protein is CASSISPQSGNQETQYF. The CDR3 nucleotides read TGTGCCAGCAGTATCTCCCCCCAAAGCGGGAACCAAGAGACCCAGTACTTC.

The chain combines TRBV12-3 or TRBV12-4 with TRBJ1-1; D not certain. The CDR3 sequence is 12 residues long. Trimming took off 3 bases at V and 10 bases at J, with 12 bases between the two ends. The CDR3 sequence is CASSLGALGAFF. The CDR3 nucleotides read TGTGCCAGCAGTTTGGGCGCCTTAGGAGCTTTCTTT.

This clonotype was seen more than once but under ten times. The chain is built from TRBV5-1 and TRBJ2-1; 8 bases fit TRBD2. Unmatched junction bases numbered 5, after V lost 4 bases and J lost 8 bases. CDR1 and CDR2 from the germline V gene are SGHRS and YFSETQ. This CDR3 spans 13 amino acids. CDR3 sequence (DNA): TGCGCCAGCAGCACCGGGAGGGCCGATGAGCAGTTCTTC. As protein: CASSTGRADEQFF.

The chain combines TRBV15 with TRBJ2-7; tentative D call: TRBD2 (6 bases). CDR1 is LNHNV and CDR2 is YYDKDF in the germline V gene (reference sequence). Trimming left V 5 bases short and J 0 bases short, with 11 bases between. CDR3 length: 14 residues. For the CDR3, the DNA is TGTGCCACCAGCCCCCACGGGAGCTCCTACGAGCAGTACTTC. Its protein product is CATSPHGSSYEQYF.

This clonotype has only a few counts. This rearrangement joins TRBV24-1 to TRBJ2-3; D ambiguous. The CDR3 has 15 amino acids. V dropped 0 bases and J dropped 1 base, with 7 bases sitting between them. Germline lookup yields CDR1 KGHDR and CDR2 SFDVKD. Here the CDR3 reads CATSDLGGGTDTQYF. The CDR3 bases are TGTGCCACCAGTGATTTGGGTGGGGGCACAGATACGCAGTATTTT.